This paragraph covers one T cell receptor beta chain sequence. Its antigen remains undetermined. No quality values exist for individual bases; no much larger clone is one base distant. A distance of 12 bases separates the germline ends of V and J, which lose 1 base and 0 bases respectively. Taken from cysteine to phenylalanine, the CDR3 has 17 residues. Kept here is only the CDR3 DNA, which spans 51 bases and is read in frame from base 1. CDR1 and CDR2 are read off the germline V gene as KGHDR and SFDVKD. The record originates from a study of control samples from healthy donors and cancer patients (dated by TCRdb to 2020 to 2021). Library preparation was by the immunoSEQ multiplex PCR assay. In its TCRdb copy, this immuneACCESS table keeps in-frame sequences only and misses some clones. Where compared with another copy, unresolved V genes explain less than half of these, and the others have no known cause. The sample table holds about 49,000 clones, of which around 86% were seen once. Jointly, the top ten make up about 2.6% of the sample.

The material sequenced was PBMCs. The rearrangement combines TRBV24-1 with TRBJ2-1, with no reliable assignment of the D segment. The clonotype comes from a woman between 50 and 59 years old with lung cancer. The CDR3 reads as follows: CATSDFGTSGSYNEQFF. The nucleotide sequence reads TGTGCCACCAGTGATTTCGGCACATCCGGCTCCTACAATGAGCAGTTCTTC.